This T cell receptor beta chain was captured by sequencing in a study of CD8+CD57+ T cells in acquired aplastic anemia. As for the study in general: Across the sorted CD4+ and CD8+ cells, DNA amounts averaged approximately 3.1 ug. Study conclusions and caveats: Sharing between patients and controls was observed for twenty-nine CD8+ CDR3 sequences. No significant patient-versus-control difference appeared in CD8+ Simpson's diversity.

For CDR3 and TCR beta VDJ profiling, genomic DNA was the template used. MiXCR, applied by TCRdb to the reads, yields one record per CDR3 protein. The table lists 100,000 to 120,000 distinct CDR3 sequences, around 50% of them singletons. This clonotype occurred many times. The antigen remains unidentified. CDR1 and CDR2 from the germline V gene are GTSNPN and SVGIG (reference sequence). CDR3 length: 14 amino acids. The J segment lost 4 bases and the V segment lost 2 bases, leaving 6 bases of the junction unmatched. Sequenced material: sorted CD4+, CD8+, or CD8+CD57+ T cells (not recorded which) from PBMCs. The chain uses TRBV30 and TRBJ2-7; 9 positions match TRBD2. This TCR was sampled from a human donor in good health, serving as a control. CDR3 bases: TGTGCCTGGAGTCCGGGGAGCGGGGGGTACGAGCAGTACTTC. Translating it yields CAWSPGSGGYEQYF.